This T cell receptor (beta chain) stems from a study of shared clonotypes between healthy human individuals (dated by TCRdb to 2018 to 2020). Background on the whole study: The cohort comprised a couple of women and a few men aged 18 to 49 years. To increase sequencing depth and limit assay-specific biases, different laboratories used diverse techniques to prepare libraries and sequence TCR repertoires. For each donor, CD4 naive and CD4 memory were each run on three plates, CD8 naive on two plates, and CD8 memory on one plate. Each donor's leukapheresis produced roughly between roughly 0.9 and 9 billion PBMCs. To estimate repertoire size and how much clonotypes are shared between individuals, the study performed deep sequencing of blood TCR repertoires from roughly five healthy adults.

Using the deep immunoSEQ assay, TCR CDR3 regions were amplified from genomic DNA by multiplex PCR. Extracted genomic DNA from each cell subset was spread evenly across all wells of several immunoSEQ 96-well plates, with each plate serving as a replicate. For sorted subsets, around 0.2 ug of genomic DNA, equivalent to 30,000 or so T cell genomes, went into each replicate PCR. Purified libraries were quantified with a Qubit 3.0 fluorometer, sized on a Bioanalyzer 2100, and re-quantified with the KAPA Library Quantification kit. Every immunoSEQ 96-well plate was sequenced on a dedicated single-read 150-cycle Illumina NextSeq 550 flow cell. The study's processing was this. Because only junctional sequences without quality scores were contained in the immunoSEQ output, filtering matching that applied to full-length reads could not be performed. To assign V/J genes and CDR3, sequences were annotated against IMGT germline references using PyIR, a Python wrapper for IgBLAST v1.9. Any read was removed if the V/J assignment was weak (E-value above 1e-6), the CDR3 was missing, or the read contained stop codons, out-of-frame junctions, or ambiguous translated residues. A V3J clonotype was defined by an identical inferred V gene, J gene, and CDR3 amino acid sequence. Percentage overlap between repertoires was calculated by dividing the number of shared unique clonotypes by the size of the smaller repertoire. Repertoire richness was assessed with RTK rarefaction, the Chao1 estimator, and Recon v2.1 estimates of unobserved clonotypes. Generation probabilities were computed with OLGA for all TCRbeta clonotypes obtained by the gDNA method from four donors. TCRdb took this table from immuneACCESS and kept in-frame rearrangements with V and J called. Such tables lack part of the clones; where checked against another copy, unresolved V genes explain under half of the gap, and the rest is unexplained. V, J and clone size derive from that table, while D and trimming were established from the DNA sequence. Here the sample has some 2.4 million clones; 93% occur a single time. The ten largest make up approximately 0.35% of the sample.

As regards this clone: Its antigen remains unidentified. One base away there is no much larger clone; base qualities are not given.

Donors were healthy HIV-negative adults with no recently reported acute infections or vaccinations. Only Caucasian adults living in Nashville, Tennessee, USA were represented among the donors. CD4+ T cells were enriched by magnetic negative selection; naive cells were then positively selected on CD45RA, and the negative fraction formed the memory subset. Blood was obtained by leukapheresis, after which PBMCs were separated by Ficoll-Histopaque density gradient centrifugation and cryopreserved in liquid nitrogen vapor phase. Analytical flow cytometry was used to check the purity and quantity of each magnetically sorted T cell population. Each sorted fraction had its genomic DNA isolated and then quantified by UV absorbance on a Nanodrop 2000c. CDR1 and CDR2 are drawn from the germline V gene: LGHNA, YNFKEQ. V lost 1 base and J lost 11 bases; the stretch between them is 11 bases long. The CDR3 goes from the cysteine to the phenylalanine over 13 residues. CDR3 DNA only is kept here, 39 bases in frame from base 1.

Results the study describes overall, beyond this receptor: Pairwise subsampling indicated that sequencing depth was expected to affect the degree of clonotype sharing among donors. Because the study included only a small number of donors, the genetic and exposure-history diversity represented was limited. When a handful of donors were compared, the shared fraction of clonotypes was around 4.6% for naive CD4, around 4% for naive CD8, roughly 2.5% for memory CD4, and around 0.37% for memory CD8. Naive subsets generally had larger estimated clonotype richness than memory subsets. Incomplete sequencing was indicated by rarefaction of sorted-subset datasets, despite the large sequencing depth. Only blood was sampled, and tissue TCR repertoires likely differ from those in blood. Compared with non-shared clonotypes, clonotypes shared by all four sorted-subset donors had higher generation probabilities.

The receptor chain draws on TRBV4-2 and TRBJ1-4, with the D gene uncertain. The sequenced material came from naive CD4+ T cells from PBMCs. The intended sense of this specimen's cell subset or site label: CD45RA+ positively selected. This receptor was identified in a man between 18 and 29 years old in good health. Some clones in this sample may be carry-over from other donors' samples. CDR3 protein: CASSQAGERKLFF. Read as DNA, the sequence is TGTGCCAGCAGCCAAGCCGGGGAGAGGAAACTGTTTTTT.